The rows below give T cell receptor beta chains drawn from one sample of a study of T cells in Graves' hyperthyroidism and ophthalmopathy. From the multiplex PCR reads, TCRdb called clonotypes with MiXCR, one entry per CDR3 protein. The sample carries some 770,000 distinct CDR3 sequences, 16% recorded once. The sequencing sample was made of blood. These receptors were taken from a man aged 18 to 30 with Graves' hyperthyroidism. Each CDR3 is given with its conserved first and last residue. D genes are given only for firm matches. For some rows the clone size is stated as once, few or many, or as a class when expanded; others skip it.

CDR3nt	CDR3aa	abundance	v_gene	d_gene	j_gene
TGTGCCAGGGGCTCCGGCATGAACACTGAAGCTTTCTTT	CARGSGMNTEAFF	NA	TRBV30	NA	TRBJ1-1
TGTGCCAGCAGCTTAGGGGGGGCGGCCGGAGCTTTCTTT	CASSLGGAAGAFF	NA	TRBV11-3	NA	TRBJ1-1
TGTGCCAGCAGCCGAGTACAGGGGATCTCCTACGAGCAGTACTTC	CASSRVQGISYEQYF	many	TRBV7-9	TRBD1	TRBJ2-7
TGTGCCAGCAGCTCCCGGACGGATGGGGAGACCCAGTACTTC	CASSSRTDGETQYF	many	TRBV11-2	NA	TRBJ2-5
TGTGCCAGCAGTTTGTCAGTTTATAATGAAAAACTGTTTTTT	CASSLSVYNEKLFF	many	TRBV12-3/TRBV12-4	NA	TRBJ1-4
TGTGCCTGGAGTCACATAGCTGTGACGGGGGAGCTGTTTTTT	CAWSHIAVTGELFF	many	TRBV30	NA	TRBJ2-2
TGTGCCAGCAGCTTGGCCCCACAGGGCACTGAAGCTTTCTTT	CASSLAPQGTEAFF	few	TRBV5-5	NA	TRBJ1-1
TGCAGTGCTACCAGGAGCGGACCCTACAATGAGCAGTTCTTC	CSATRSGPYNEQFF	NA	TRBV20-1	NA	TRBJ2-1
TGCGCCAGCAGCCAAGATACCAGGGGCGGCCAGCCCCAGCATTTT	CASSQDTRGGQPQHF	few	TRBV4-3	NA	TRBJ1-5
TGTGCCAGCAGCCCAACGACAGGGGATGGTAATGAAAAACTGTTTTTT	CASSPTTGDGNEKLFF	NA	TRBV9	TRBD1	TRBJ1-4
TGTGCCAGCACCACACAGGGGGCGCTGGATGGCTACACCTTC	CASTTQGALDGYTF	NA	TRBV6-1	TRBD1	TRBJ1-2
TGTGCCAGCAGCCCCCGGACAGGGGGCGGCTACACCTTC	CASSPRTGGGYTF	NA	TRBV7-9	TRBD1	TRBJ1-2
TGTGCCAGCAGCTTATTTACTAGCGGGAGTTTAGCCCACGAGCAGTACTTC	CASSLFTSGSLAHEQYF	few	TRBV7-2	TRBD2	TRBJ2-7
TGCAGTGCCTGGGACCTCCTACTGAACACTGAAGCTTTCTTT	CSAWDLLLNTEAFF	NA	TRBV20-1	NA	TRBJ1-1
TGTGCCAGCAGTAAGGCCTTCACGCAGTATTTT	CASSKAFTQYF	many	TRBV28	NA	TRBJ2-3
TGTGCCAGCAGCGTAGTGGCAGGCAACACTGAAGCTTTCTTT	CASSVVAGNTEAFF	many	TRBV9	NA	TRBJ1-1
TGTGCCAGCAGTCACGACGGAGGTGGTCAGCCCCAGCATTTT	CASSHDGGGQPQHF	many	TRBV28	NA	TRBJ1-5
TGTGCCAGCAGTCATAAAGGAGGAGGGACTGAAAAACTGTTTTTT	CASSHKGGGTEKLFF	few	TRBV4-2	NA	TRBJ1-4
TGTGCCAGCAGGTCGGGGCTCCTCTCTGGGGCCAACGTCCTGACTTTC	CASRSGLLSGANVLTF	NA	TRBV12-3/TRBV12-4	NA	TRBJ2-6
TGTGCCAGCAGTTTTAACGAGCAGTACTTC	CASSFNEQYF	many	TRBV28	NA	TRBJ2-7
TGTGCCAGCACCATTCTAGCGGGAGGGGGCAATGAGCAGTTCTTC	CASTILAGGGNEQFF	many	TRBV2	TRBD2	TRBJ2-1
TGTGCCAGCAGTCGAGGACAGGGGAGATCTGGGGCCAACGTCCTGACTTTC	CASSRGQGRSGANVLTF	NA	TRBV12-3/TRBV12-4	TRBD1	TRBJ2-6
TGCAGCGTTGAATCTGACGGCTACGAGCAGCACTTC	CSVESDGYEQHF	NA	TRBV29-1	NA	TRBJ2-7
TGTGCCAGCACCCCGGGACTAGCGGGAGCAGAGACCCAGAACTTC	CASTPGLAGAETQNF	NA	TRBV28	TRBD2	TRBJ2-5